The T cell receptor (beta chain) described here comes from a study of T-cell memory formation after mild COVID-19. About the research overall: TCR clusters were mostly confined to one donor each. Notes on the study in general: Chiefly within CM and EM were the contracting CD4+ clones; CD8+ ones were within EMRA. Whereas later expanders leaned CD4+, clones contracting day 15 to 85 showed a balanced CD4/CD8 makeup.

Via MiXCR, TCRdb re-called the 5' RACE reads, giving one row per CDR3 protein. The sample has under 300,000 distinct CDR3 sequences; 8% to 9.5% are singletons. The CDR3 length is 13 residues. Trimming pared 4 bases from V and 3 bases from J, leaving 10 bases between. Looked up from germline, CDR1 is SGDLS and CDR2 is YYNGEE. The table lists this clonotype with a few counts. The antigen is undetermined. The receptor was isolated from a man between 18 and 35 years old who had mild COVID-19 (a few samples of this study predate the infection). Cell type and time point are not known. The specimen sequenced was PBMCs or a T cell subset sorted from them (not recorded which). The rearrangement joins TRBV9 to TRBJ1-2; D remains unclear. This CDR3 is CASSTGVDYGYTF. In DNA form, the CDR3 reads TGTGCCAGCAGCACCGGGGTAGACTATGGCTACACCTTC.